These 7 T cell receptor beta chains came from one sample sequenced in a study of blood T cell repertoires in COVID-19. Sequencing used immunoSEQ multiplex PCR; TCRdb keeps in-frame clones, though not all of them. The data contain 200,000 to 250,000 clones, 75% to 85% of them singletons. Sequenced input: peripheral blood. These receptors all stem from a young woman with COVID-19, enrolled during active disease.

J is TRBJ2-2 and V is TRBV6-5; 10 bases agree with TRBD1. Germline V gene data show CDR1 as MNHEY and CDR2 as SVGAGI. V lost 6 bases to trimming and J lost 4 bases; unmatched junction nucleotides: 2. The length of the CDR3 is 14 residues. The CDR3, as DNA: TGTGCCAGCAGCGGGACAGGGGTCACCGGGGAGCTGTTTTTT. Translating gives CASSGTGVTGELFF.

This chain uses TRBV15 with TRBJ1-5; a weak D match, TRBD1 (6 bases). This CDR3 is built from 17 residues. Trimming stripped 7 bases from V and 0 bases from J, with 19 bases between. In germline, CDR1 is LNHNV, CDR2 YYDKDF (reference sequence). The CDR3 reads CATTDSLEIYSNQPQHF. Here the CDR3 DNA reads TGTGCCACCACGGACAGCCTAGAGATATATAGCAATCAGCCCCAGCATTTT.

CDR3: CASSIDLEADTQYF. CDR3 sequence (DNA): TGTGCCAGTAGTATAGATCTAGAGGCAGATACGCAGTATTTT. The V call is TRBV19, the J call TRBJ2-3; D is unclear. Germline-derived CDR1 and CDR2 are LNHDA and SQIVND (reference sequence). V shed 0 bases and J shed 4 bases, with 8 bases lying between them. The CDR3 runs to 14 residues.

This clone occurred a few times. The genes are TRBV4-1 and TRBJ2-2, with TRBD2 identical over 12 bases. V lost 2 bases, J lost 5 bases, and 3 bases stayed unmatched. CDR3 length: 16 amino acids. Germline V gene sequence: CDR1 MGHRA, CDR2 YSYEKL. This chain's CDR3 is CASSQLGLAGTGELFF. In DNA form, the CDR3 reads TGCGCCAGCAGCCAATTAGGACTAGCGGGGACCGGGGAGCTGTTTTTT.

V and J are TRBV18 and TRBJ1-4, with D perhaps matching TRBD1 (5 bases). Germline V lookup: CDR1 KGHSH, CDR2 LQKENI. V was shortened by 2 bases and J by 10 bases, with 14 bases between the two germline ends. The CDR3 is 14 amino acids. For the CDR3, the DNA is TGTGCCAGCTCACCAAACCTCCACCAGGGAAAACTGTTTTTT. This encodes CASSPNLHQGKLFF.

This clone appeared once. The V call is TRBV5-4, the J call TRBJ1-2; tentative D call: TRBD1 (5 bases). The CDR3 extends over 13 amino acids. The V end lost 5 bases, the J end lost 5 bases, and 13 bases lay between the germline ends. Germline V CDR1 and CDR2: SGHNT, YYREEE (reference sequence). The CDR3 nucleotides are TGTGCCAGCAGTCGATCCGGGGGGTATGGCTACACCTTC. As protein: CASSRSGGYGYTF.

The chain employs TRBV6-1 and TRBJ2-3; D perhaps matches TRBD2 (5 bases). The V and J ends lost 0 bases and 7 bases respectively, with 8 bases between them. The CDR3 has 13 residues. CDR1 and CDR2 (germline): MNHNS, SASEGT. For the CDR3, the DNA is TGTGCCAGCAGTGAAGCTCGAGGGAATACGCAGTATTTT. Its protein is CASSEARGNTQYF.